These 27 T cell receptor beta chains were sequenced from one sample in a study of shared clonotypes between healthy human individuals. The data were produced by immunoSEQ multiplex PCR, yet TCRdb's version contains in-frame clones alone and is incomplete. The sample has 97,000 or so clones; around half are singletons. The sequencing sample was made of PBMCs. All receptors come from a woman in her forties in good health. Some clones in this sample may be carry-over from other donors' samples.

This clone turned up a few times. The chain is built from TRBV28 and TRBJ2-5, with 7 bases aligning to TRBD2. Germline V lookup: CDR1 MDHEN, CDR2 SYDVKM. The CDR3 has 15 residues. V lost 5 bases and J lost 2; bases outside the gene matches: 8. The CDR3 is CASSPGGSGQETQYF. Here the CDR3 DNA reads TGTGCCAGCAGTCCGGGCGGGAGTGGGCAAGAGACCCAGTACTTC.

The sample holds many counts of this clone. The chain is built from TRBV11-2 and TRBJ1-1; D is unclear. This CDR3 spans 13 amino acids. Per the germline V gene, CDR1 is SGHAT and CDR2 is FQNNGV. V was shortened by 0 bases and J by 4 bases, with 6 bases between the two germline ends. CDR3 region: CASSLDRSTEAFF. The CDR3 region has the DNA TGTGCCAGCAGCTTAGACAGGAGCACTGAAGCTTTCTTT.

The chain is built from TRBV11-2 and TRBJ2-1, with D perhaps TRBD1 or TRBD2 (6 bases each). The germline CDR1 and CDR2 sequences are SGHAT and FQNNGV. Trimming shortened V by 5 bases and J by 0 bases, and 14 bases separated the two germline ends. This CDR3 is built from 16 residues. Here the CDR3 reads CASSRRGDSSYNEQFF. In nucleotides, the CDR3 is TGTGCCAGCAGCCGTAGGGGGGATAGCTCCTACAATGAGCAGTTCTTC.

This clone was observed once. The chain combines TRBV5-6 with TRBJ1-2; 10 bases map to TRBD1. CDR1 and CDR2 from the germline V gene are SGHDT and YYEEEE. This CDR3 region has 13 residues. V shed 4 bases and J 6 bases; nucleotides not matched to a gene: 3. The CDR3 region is CASSVDRGHGYTF. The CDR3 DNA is TGTGCCAGCAGCGTAGACAGGGGGCATGGCTACACCTTC.

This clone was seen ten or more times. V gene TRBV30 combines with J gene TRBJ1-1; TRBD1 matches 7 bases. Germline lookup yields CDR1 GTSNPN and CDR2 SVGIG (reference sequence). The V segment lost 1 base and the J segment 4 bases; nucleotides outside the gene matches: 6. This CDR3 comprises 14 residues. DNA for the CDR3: TGTGCCTGGAGTGAGACAGGGAATCCCACTGAAGCTTTCTTT. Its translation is CAWSETGNPTEAFF.

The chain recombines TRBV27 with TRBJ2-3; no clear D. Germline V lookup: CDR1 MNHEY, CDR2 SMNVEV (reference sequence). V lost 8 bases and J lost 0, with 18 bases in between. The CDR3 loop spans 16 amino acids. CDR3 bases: TGTGCCAGCGAGAACCTCCTCCGGCCTAGCACAGATACGCAGTATTTT. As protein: CASENLLRPSTDTQYF.

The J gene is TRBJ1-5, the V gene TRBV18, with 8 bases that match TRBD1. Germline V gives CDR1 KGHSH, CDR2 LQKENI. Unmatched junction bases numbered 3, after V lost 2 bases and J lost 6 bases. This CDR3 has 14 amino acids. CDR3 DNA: TGTGCCAGCTCACCAGGACAGGGTTTTCAGCCCCAGCATTTT. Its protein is CASSPGQGFQPQHF.

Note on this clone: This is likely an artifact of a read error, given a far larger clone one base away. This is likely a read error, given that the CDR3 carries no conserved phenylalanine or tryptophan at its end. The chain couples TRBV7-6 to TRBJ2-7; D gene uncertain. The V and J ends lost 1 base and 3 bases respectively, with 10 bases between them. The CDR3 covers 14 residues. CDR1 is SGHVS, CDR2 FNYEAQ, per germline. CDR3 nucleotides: TGTGCCAGCAGCTTAGGGACGGAAGACTACGAGCAGTACCTC. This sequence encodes CASSLGTEDYEQYL.

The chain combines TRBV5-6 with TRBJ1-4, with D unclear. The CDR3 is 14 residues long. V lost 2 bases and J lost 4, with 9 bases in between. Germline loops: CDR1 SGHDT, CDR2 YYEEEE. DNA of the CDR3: TGTGCCAGCAGCTTTGGTCGGGATAATGAAAAACTGTTTTTT. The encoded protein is CASSFGRDNEKLFF.

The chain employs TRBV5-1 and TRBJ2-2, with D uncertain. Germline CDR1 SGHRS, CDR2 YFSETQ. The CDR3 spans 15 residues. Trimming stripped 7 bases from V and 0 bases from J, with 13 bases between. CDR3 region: CASARYSANTGELFF. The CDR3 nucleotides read TGCGCCAGCGCTCGCTATTCCGCGAACACCGGGGAGCTGTTTTTT. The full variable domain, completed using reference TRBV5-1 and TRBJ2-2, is KAGVTQTPRYLIKTRGQQVTLSCSPISGHRSVSWYQQTPGQGLQFLFEYFSETQRNKGNFPGRFSGRQFSNSRSEMNVSTLELGDSALYLCASARYSANTGELFFGEGSRLTVL.

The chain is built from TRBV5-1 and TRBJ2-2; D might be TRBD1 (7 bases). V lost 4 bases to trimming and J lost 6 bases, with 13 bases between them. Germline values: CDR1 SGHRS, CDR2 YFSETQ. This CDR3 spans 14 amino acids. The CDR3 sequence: CASSAGQHAGELFF. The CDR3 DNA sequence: TGCGCCAGCAGCGCGGGACAGCACGCCGGGGAGCTGTTTTTT.

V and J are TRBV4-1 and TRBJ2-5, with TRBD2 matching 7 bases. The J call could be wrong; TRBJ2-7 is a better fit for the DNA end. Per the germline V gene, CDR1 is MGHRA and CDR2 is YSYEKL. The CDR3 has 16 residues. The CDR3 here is CASSQEVGGPDYEQYF. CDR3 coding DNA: TGCGCCAGCAGCCAAGAAGTGGGAGGGCCTGACTACGAGCAGTACTTC.

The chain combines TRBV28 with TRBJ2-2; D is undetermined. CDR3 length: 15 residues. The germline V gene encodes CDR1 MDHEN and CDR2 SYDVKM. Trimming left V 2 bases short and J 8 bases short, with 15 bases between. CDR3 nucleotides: TGTGCCAGCAGTTTACCGCCGGACCGGGCGGGGGAGCTGTTTTTT. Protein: CASSLPPDRAGELFF.

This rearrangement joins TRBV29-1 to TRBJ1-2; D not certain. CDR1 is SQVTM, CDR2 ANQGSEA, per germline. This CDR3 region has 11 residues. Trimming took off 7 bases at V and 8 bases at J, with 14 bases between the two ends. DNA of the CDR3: TGCAGCGGACGGGTCTTAGAAGGCTACACCTTC. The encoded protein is CSGRVLEGYTF.

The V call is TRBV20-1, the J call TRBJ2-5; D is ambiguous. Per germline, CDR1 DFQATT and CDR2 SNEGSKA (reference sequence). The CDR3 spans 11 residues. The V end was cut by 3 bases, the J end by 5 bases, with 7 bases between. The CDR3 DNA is TGCAGTGCTAGTCACTGGGAGACCCAGTACTTC. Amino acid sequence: CSASHWETQYF.

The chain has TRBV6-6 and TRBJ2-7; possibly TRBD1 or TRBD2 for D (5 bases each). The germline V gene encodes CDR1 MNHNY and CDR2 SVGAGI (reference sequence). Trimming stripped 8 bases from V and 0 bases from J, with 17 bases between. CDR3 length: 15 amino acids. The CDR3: CASRGEGMYSYEQYF. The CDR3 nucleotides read TGTGCCAGCCGGGGAGAGGGGATGTACTCCTACGAGCAGTACTTC.

This chain's CDR3 is CASSLGQENSPLHF. CDR3 DNA sequence: TGTGCCAGCAGCTTGGGGCAGGAGAATTCACCCCTCCACTTT. The V and J genes are TRBV4-2 and TRBJ1-6, with TRBD1 as a possible D gene (5 bases). The CDR3 totals 14 residues. The V gene lost 5 bases and the J gene lost 7 bases, with 12 bases spanning the gap. Germline values: CDR1 LGHNA, CDR2 YNFKEQ.

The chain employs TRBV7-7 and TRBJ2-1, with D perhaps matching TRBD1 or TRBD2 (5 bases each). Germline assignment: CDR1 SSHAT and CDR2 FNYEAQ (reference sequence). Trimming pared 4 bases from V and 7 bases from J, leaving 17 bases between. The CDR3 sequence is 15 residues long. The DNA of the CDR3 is TGTGCCAGCAGCTCGGGGCTAATAGGTACAAATGAGCAGTTCTTC. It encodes CASSSGLIGTNEQFF.

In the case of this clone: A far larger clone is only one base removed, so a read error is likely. CDR3 in amino acids: CAHGLSQGAGKNIQYF. The CDR3, as DNA: TGTGCTCACGGTTTATCCCAGGGGGCTGGCAAAAACATTCAGTACTTC. The chain couples TRBV28 to TRBJ2-4; TRBD1 aligns across 8 bases. This CDR3 contains 16 residues. The germline V gene encodes CDR1 MDHEN and CDR2 SYDVKM. The complete variable domain, with remaining parts taken from reference TRBV28 and TRBJ2-4, reads DVKVTQSSRYLVKRTGEKVFLECVQDMDHENMFWYRQDPGLGLRLIYFSYDVKMKEKGDIPEGYSVSREKKERFSLILESASTNQTSMYLCAHGLSQGAGKNIQYFGAGTRLSVL.

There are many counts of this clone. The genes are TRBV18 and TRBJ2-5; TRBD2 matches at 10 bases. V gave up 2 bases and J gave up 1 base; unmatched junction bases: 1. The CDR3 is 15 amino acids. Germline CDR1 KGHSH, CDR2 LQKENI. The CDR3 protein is CASSPGLAVQETQYF. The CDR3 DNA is TGTGCCAGCTCACCAGGACTAGCGGTCCAAGAGACCCAGTACTTC.

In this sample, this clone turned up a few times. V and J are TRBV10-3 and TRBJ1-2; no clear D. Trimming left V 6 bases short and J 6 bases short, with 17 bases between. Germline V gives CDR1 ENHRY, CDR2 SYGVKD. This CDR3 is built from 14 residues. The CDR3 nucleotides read TGTGCCATCAGGAAATATGTTCAGGAAGATGGCTACACCTTC. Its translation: CAIRKYVQEDGYTF.

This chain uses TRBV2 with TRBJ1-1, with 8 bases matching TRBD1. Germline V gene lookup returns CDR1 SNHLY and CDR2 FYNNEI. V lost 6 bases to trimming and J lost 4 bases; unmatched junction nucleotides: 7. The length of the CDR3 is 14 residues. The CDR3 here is CASSPTGTGTEAFF. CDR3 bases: TGTGCCAGCAGCCCCACCGGGACAGGCACTGAAGCTTTCTTT.

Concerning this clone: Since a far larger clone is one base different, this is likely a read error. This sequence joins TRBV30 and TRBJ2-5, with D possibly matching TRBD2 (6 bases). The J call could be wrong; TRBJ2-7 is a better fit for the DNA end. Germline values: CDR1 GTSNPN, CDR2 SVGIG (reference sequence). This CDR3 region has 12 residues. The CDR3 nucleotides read TGTGCCTGGAGTAGGAGGGGACACGAGCAGTACTTC. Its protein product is CAWSRRGHEQYF.

Written as DNA, the CDR3 is TGTGCCAGTAGTATGGGGACAGGGACCACCGGGGAGCTGTTTTTT. Amino acids: CASSMGTGTTGELFF. The chain employs TRBV19 and TRBJ2-2; the match to TRBD1 covers 9 bases. This CDR3 is built from 15 residues. Germline CDR1 LNHDA, CDR2 SQIVND (reference sequence). V dropped 3 bases and J dropped 4; count of bases not matched to a gene: 3.

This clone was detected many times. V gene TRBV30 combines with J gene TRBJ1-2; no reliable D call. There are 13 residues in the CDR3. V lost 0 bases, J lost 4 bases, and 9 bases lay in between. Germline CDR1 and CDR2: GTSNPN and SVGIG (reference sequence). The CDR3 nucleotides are TGTGCCTGGAGTGTTTTGAGGACCTATGGCTACACCTTC. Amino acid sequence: CAWSVLRTYGYTF.

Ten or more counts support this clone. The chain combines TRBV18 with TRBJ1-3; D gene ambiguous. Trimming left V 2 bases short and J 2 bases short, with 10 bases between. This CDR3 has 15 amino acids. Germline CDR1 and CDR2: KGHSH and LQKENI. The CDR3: CASSPSPGTGNTIYF. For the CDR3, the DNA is TGTGCCAGCTCACCATCACCGGGGACTGGAAACACCATATATTTT.

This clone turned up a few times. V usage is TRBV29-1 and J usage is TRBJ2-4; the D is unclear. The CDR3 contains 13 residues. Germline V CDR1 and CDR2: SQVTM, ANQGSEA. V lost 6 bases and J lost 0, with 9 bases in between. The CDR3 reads CSVAVLAKNIQYF. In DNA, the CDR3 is TGCAGCGTAGCAGTTTTAGCCAAAAACATTCAGTACTTC. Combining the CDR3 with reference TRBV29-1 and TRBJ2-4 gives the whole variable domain SAVISQKPSRDICQRGTSLTIQCQVDSQVTMMFWYRQQPGQSLTLIATANQGSEATYESGFVIDKFPISRPNLTFSTLTVSNMSPEDSSIYLCSVAVLAKNIQYFGAGTRLSVL.